The 10 T cell receptor beta chains listed next were all sequenced from one sample in a study of T cell responses to AZD1222 COVID-19 vaccine. Clones were read by immunoSEQ multiplex PCR, and TCRdb kept only the in-frame ones, dropping some. The sample yields some 200,000 clones, 85% to 95% seen once. The specimen was peripheral blood, collected on day 0 of MenACWY control vaccination. Receptors originate from an adult in good health.

This chain uses TRBV28 with TRBJ1-2, with 7 bases that match TRBD1. Germline lookup yields CDR1 MDHEN and CDR2 SYDVKM. The CDR3 length is 17 residues. V shed 5 bases, J shed 2 bases, and the junction held 14 bases outside the gene matches. CDR3: CASSLGGMTGLNYGYTF. CDR3 nucleotide sequence: TGTGCCAGCAGTCTAGGGGGGATGACAGGGTTGAACTATGGCTACACCTTC.

The rearrangement links TRBV18 to TRBJ2-7; tentative D call: TRBD1 (6 bases). V dropped 6 bases and J dropped 5 bases, with 20 bases sitting between them. CDR1 is KGHSH and CDR2 is LQKENI in the germline V gene. This CDR3 comprises 15 residues. The CDR3 reads CASSPGAGVRNEQYF. In DNA form, the CDR3 reads TGTGCCAGCTCCCCAGGGGCCGGAGTTCGGAACGAGCAGTACTTC.

J is TRBJ2-1 and V is TRBV19, with 10 bases fitting TRBD2. The V and J ends lost 5 bases and 1 base, in that order; junction bases with no gene match: 5. Germline loops: CDR1 LNHDA, CDR2 SQIVND (reference sequence). The CDR3 length is 16 residues. The CDR3 is CASSGQTSGSYNEQFF. The CDR3 DNA reads as TGTGCCAGTAGTGGTCAGACTAGCGGGTCCTACAATGAGCAGTTCTTC.

This clone was recorded only once. This chain connects TRBV7-2 to TRBJ1-6; D is ambiguous. V was cut by 5 bases and J by 0 bases, with 14 bases left in between. The CDR3 has 17 amino acids. In germline, CDR1 is SGHTA, CDR2 FQGNSA. The CDR3 loop reads CASSPTIGSSYNSPLHF. The CDR3 bases are TGTGCCAGCAGCCCCACTATCGGGAGCTCCTATAATTCACCCCTCCACTTT.

The V and J genes are TRBV2 and TRBJ1-2; 7 nucleotides match TRBD1. CDR1 and CDR2 (germline): SNHLY, FYNNEI. The CDR3 is 12 amino acids. J gave up 5 bases and V 7 bases, and 4 bases lay outside the gene matches. The CDR3 reads CASKQGGYGYTF. CDR3 DNA sequence: TGTGCCAGCAAGCAGGGGGGATATGGCTACACCTTC.

The chain is built from TRBV28 and TRBJ1-3; no clear D gene. CDR1 MDHEN and CDR2 SYDVKM come from the germline V gene. The CDR3 loop spans 15 amino acids. Trimming pared 5 bases from V and 0 bases from J, leaving 11 bases between. CDR3 amino acids: CASSDPRYSGNTIYF. CDR3 sequence (DNA): TGTGCCAGCAGTGACCCAAGATACTCTGGAAACACCATATATTTT.

The chain recombines TRBV5-1 with TRBJ1-5; a possible D gene is TRBD1 (6 bases). The germline CDR1 and CDR2 sequences are SGHRS and YFSETQ. V shed 2 bases and J shed 2 bases, with 8 bases lying between them. The CDR3 consists of 14 residues. The CDR3, as DNA: TGCGCCAGCAGCTTAGGGGGAGGCAATCAGCCCCAGCATTTT. It translates to CASSLGGGNQPQHF. The full variable domain, its missing parts supplied by reference TRBV5-1 and TRBJ1-5, is KAGVTQTPRYLIKTRGQQVTLSCSPISGHRSVSWYQQTPGQGLQFLFEYFSETQRNKGNFPGRFSGRQFSNSRSEMNVSTLELGDSALYLCASSLGGGNQPQHFGDGTRLSIL.

The V gene is TRBV15, the J gene TRBJ1-2; D is unresolved. V gave up 0 bases and J gave up 0 bases, with 8 bases separating them. The CDR3 is 15 residues long. Germline V gives CDR1 LNHNV, CDR2 YYDKDF (reference sequence). The CDR3 DNA sequence: TGTGCCACCAGCAGAGATCGGGGAACTAACTATGGCTACACCTTC. Residues: CATSRDRGTNYGYTF.

V gene TRBV3-1 (or the pseudogene TRBV3-2) combines with J gene TRBJ1-1; D possibly corresponds to TRBD1 (5 bases). V gave up 4 bases and J gave up 5 bases, with 14 bases separating them. The CDR3 contains 14 residues. Per the germline V gene, CDR1 is LGHDT and CDR2 is YNNKEL (reference sequence). This CDR3 reads CASSPFEGQTEAFF. CDR3 in DNA: TGTGCCAGCAGCCCCTTTGAGGGGCAAACTGAAGCTTTCTTT.

The V gene is TRBV28, the J gene TRBJ2-7; D call uncertain. The CDR3 is made up of 12 amino acids. Trimming removed 5 bases at V and 2 bases at J, with 7 bases between. The germline CDR1 and CDR2 sequences are MDHEN and SYDVKM. For the CDR3, the DNA is TGTGCCAGCAGTCAAATTACCTACGAGCAGTACTTC. This codes for CASSQITYEQYF.